This T cell receptor (beta chain) was identified during a study of T cell responses to AZD1222 COVID-19 vaccine. Study in general: Pooling covered second doses at about 4 or about 12 weeks.

CDR1 is MNHEY and CDR2 is SVGEGT in the germline V gene. The germline V and J ends were trimmed by 7 bases and 2 bases, with 27 bases remaining between them. CDR3 length: 19 amino acids. TCRdb keeps only in-frame clones here, not all; method: immunoSEQ multiplex PCR. The sample has 120,000 or so clones; 90% to 95% are singletons. The receptor was isolated from an adult in good health. Sample: peripheral blood, taken on day 0 of AZD1222 vaccination. J is TRBJ1-5 and V is TRBV6-2 or TRBV6-3; D call uncertain. CDR3 nucleotide sequence: TGTGCCAGCACCCCTCGGCCATCAGCGTTTTATTTGGGCAATCAGCCCCAGCATTTT. It codes for CASTPRPSAFYLGNQPQHF.